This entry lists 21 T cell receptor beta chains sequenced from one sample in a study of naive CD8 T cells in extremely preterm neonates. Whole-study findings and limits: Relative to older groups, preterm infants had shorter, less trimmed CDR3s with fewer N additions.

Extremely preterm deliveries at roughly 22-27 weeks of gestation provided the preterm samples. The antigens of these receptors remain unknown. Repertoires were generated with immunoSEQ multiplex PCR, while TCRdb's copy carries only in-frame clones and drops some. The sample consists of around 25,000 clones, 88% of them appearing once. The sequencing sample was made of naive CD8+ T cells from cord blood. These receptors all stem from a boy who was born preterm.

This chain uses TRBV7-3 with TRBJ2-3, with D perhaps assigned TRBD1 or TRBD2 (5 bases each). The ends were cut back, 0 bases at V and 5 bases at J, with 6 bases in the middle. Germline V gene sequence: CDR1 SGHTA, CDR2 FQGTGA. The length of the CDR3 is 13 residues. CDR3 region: CASSLTRGDTQYF. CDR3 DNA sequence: TGTGCCAGCAGCTTAACGAGGGGAGATACGCAGTATTTT.

CDR3 in amino acids: CASSVADTYEQYF. CDR3 sequence (DNA): TGTGCCAGCAGCGTAGCGGACACCTACGAGCAGTACTTC. The chain is built from TRBV9 and TRBJ2-7; perhaps TRBD1 as D (5 bases). V was cut by 0 bases and J by 2 bases, with 6 bases left in between. Germline V lookup: CDR1 SGDLS, CDR2 YYNGEE. The CDR3 length is 13 residues.

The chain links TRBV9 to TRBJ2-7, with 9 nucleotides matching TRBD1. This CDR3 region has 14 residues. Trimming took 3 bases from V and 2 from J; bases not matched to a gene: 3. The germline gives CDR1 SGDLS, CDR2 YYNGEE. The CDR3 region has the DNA TGTGCCAGCAGCGAGGGGACAGGGACCTACGAGCAGTACTTC. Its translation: CASSEGTGTYEQYF.

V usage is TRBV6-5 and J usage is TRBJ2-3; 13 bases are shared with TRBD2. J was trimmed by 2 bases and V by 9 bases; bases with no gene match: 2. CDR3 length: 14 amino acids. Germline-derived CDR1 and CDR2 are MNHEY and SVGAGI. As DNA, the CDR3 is TGTGCCAGAGGGACTAGCGGGGACACAGATACGCAGTATTTT. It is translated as CARGTSGDTDTQYF.

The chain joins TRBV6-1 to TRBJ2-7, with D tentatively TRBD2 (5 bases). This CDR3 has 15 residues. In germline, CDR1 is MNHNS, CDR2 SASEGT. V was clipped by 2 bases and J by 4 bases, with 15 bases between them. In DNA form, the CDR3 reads TGTGCCAGCAGTGAACCCGTCGGGGAATTTTACGAGCAGTACTTC. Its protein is CASSEPVGEFYEQYF.

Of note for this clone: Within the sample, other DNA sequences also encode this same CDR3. CDR3 bases: TGTGCCAGCAGTTGGACAGGGGGATATGGCTACACCTTC. Translation gives CASSWTGGYGYTF. The V call is TRBV27, the J call TRBJ1-2; 10 bases line up with TRBD1. The germline V gene encodes CDR1 MNHEY and CDR2 SMNVEV (reference sequence). There are 13 residues in the CDR3. Unmatched junction bases numbered 1, after V lost 4 bases and J lost 5 bases.

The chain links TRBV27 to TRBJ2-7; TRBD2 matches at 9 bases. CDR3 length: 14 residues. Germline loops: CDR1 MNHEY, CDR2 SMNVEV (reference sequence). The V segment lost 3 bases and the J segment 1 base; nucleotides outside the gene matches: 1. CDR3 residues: CASSLRGGSYEQYF. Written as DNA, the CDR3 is TGTGCCAGCAGTTTGCGGGGGGGGTCCTACGAGCAGTACTTC.

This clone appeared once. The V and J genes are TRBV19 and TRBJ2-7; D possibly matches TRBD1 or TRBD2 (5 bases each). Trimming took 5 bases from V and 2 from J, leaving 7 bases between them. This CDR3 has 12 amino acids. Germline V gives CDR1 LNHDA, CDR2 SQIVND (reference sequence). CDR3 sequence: CASSRGPYEQYF. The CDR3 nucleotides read TGTGCCAGTAGTCGGGGCCCCTACGAGCAGTACTTC.

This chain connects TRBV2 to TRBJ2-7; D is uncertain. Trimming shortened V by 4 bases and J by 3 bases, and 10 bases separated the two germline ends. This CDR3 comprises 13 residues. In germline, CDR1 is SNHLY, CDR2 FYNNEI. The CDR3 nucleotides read TGTGCCAGCAGTGGAAGGTCGCTCTACGAGCAGTACTTC. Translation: CASSGRSLYEQYF.

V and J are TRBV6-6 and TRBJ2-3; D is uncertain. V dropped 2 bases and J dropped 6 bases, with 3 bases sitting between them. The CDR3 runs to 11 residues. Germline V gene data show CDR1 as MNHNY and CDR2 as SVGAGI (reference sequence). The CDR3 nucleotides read TGTGCCAGCAGTTACAGGGATACGCAGTATTTT. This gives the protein CASSYRDTQYF.

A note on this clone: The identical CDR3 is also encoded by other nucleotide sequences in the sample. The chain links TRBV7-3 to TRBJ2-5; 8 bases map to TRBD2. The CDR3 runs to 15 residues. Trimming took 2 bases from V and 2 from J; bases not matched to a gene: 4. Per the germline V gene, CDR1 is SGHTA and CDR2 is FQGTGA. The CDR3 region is CASSLAGGLQETQYF. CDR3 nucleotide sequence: TGTGCCAGCAGCTTAGCGGGGGGTTTACAAGAGACCCAGTACTTC. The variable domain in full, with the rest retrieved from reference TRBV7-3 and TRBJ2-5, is GAGVSQTPSNKVTEKGKYVELRCDPISGHTALYWYRQSLGQGPEFLIYFQGTGAADDSGLPNDRFFAVRPEGSVSTLKIQRTERGDSAVYLCASSLAGGLQETQYFGPGTRLLVL.

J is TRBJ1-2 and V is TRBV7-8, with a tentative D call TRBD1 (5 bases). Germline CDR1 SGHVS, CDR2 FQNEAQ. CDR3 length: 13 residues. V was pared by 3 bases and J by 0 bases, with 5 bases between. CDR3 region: CASSLDTNYGYTF. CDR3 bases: TGTGCCAGCAGCTTGGACACTAACTATGGCTACACCTTC. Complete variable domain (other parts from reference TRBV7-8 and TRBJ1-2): GAGVSQSPRYKVAKRGQDVALRCDPISGHVSLFWYQQALGQGPEFLTYFQNEAQLDKSGLPSDRFFAERPEGSVSTLKIQRTQQEDSAVYLCASSLDTNYGYTFGSGTRLTVV.

In DNA form, the CDR3 reads TGTGCCAGCAGCGTAGCGGGGGTTTTCTACAATGAGCAGTTCTTC. The encoded protein is CASSVAGVFYNEQFF. The chain has TRBV9 and TRBJ2-1, with D tentatively TRBD2 (6 bases). CDR1 and CDR2 from the germline V gene are SGDLS and YYNGEE. V gave up 0 bases and J gave up 3 bases, with 10 bases separating them. This CDR3 region has 15 residues.

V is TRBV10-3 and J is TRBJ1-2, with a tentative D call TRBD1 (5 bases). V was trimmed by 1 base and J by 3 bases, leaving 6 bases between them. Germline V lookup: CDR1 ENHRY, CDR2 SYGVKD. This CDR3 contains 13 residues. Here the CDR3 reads CAISELGHYGYTF. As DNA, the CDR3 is TGTGCCATCAGTGAGTTGGGACACTATGGCTACACCTTC.

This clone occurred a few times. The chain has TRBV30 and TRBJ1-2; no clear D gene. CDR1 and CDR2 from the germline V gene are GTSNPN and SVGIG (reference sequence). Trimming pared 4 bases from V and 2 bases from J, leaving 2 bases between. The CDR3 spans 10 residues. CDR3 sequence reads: CAWKNYGYTF. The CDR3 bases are TGTGCCTGGAAAAACTATGGCTACACCTTC.

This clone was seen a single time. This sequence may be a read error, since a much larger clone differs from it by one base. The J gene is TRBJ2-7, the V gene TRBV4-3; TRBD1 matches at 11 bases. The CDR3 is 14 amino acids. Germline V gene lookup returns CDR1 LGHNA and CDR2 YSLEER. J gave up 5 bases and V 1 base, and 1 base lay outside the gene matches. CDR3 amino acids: CASSQGTGGDEQYF. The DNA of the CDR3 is TGCGCCAGCAGCCAAGGGACAGGGGGCGACGAGCAGTACTTC.

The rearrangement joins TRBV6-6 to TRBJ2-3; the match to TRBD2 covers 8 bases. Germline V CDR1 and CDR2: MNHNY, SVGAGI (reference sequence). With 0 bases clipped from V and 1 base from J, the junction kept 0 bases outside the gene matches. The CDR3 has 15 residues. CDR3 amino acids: CASSYSTSGTDTQYF. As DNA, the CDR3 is TGTGCCAGCAGTTACTCGACTAGCGGCACAGATACGCAGTATTTT.

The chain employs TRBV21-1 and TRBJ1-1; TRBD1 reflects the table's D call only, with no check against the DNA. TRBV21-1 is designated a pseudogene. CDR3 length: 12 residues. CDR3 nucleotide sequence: TGTGCCAGCAGCGACAGGAACACTGAAGCTTTCTTT. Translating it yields CASSDRNTEAFF.

This CDR3 is CASSLSRSNQPQHF. Here the CDR3 DNA reads TGTGCCAGCAGTTTATCAAGGAGCAATCAGCCCCAGCATTTT. This chain connects TRBV27 to TRBJ1-5; D is undetermined. CDR3 length: 14 amino acids. V was cut by 0 bases and J by 1 base, with 4 bases left in between. Germline V gene lookup returns CDR1 MNHEY and CDR2 SMNVEV (reference sequence).

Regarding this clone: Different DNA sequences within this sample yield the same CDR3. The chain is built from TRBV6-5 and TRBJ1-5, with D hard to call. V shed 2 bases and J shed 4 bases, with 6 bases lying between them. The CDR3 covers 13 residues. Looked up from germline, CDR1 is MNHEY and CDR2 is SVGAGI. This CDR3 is CASSYRVNQPQHF. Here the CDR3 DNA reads TGTGCCAGCAGTTACAGGGTAAATCAGCCCCAGCATTTT.

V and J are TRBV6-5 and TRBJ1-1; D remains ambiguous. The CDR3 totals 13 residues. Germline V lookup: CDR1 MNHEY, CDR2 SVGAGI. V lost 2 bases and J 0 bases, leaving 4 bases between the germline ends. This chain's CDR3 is CASSYRLNTEAFF. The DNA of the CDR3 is TGTGCCAGCAGTTACAGGTTGAACACTGAAGCTTTCTTT.